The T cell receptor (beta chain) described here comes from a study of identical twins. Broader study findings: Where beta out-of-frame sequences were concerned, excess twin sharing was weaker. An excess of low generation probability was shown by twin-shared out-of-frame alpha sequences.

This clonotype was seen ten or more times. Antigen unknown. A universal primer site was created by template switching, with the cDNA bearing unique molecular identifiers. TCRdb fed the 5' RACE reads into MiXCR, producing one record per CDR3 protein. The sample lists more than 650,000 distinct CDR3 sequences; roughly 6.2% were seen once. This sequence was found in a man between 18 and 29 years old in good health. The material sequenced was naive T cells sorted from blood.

CDR3 in DNA: TGTGCCAGCACCTCAGTAGAGGGCTCCTACGAGCAGTACGTC. Translating it yields CASTSVEGSYEQYV. The chain joins TRBV28 to TRBJ2-7; a weak D match, TRBD2 (5 bases). Per germline, CDR1 MDHEN and CDR2 SYDVKM. The ends were cut back, 7 bases at V and 0 bases at J, with 13 bases in the middle. The CDR3 is 14 amino acids.